This entry lists 29 T cell receptor beta chains sequenced from one sample in a study of cytomegalovirus exposure and HLA in healthy donors. 60 Vbeta and 13 Jbeta primers were used in PCR. Here immunoSEQ multiplex PCR was the method, and the copy in TCRdb shows in-frame clones only, minus some. The table shows approximately 97,000 clones, with about three quarters occurring only once. The sequencing input was PBMCs. All receptors come from a man aged 35 to 55 in good health and CMV-seronegative.

The chain carries TRBV5-1 and TRBJ2-7; tentatively, D is TRBD2 (5 bases). The germline V gene has CDR1 SGHRS and CDR2 YFSETQ. Trimming took off 2 bases at V and 9 bases at J, with 15 bases between the two ends. CDR3 length equals 13 residues. The CDR3 nucleotides read TGCGCCAGCAGCTTAACGGAACGAGGGTGGCAGTACTTC. Its translation is CASSLTERGWQYF.

The CDR3 coding sequence is TGTGCCAGCAGTTACTCGACAGGGGGCAATCAGCCCCAGCATTTT. Translated: CASSYSTGGNQPQHF. The chain is built from TRBV6-5 and TRBJ1-5, with TRBD1 matching 8 bases. The junction had 0 bases not matched to a gene; V was cut back by 0 bases and J by 2 bases. Germline V gene data show CDR1 as MNHEY and CDR2 as SVGAGI. The length of the CDR3 is 15 residues.

V usage is TRBV4-2 and J usage is TRBJ2-2; no firm D call. V dropped 1 base and J dropped 6 bases, with 6 bases sitting between them. Germline V gene data show CDR1 as LGHNA and CDR2 as YNFKEQ. The CDR3 loop spans 13 amino acids. The CDR3 DNA reads as TGTGCCAGCAGCCAAGGAACAGCCGGGGAGCTGTTTTTT. It yields the protein CASSQGTAGELFF.

There are a few counts of this clone. The chain joins TRBV5-4 to TRBJ1-4; perhaps TRBD1 as D (5 bases). Trimming shortened V by 3 bases and J by 8 bases, and 17 bases separated the two germline ends. Germline CDR1 reads SGHNT; CDR2 reads YYREEE (reference sequence). This CDR3 has 15 amino acids. The CDR3 DNA reads as TGTGCCAGCAGCTGGGAGGGAGGGGAGTACGAAAAACTGTTTTTT. This sequence encodes CASSWEGGEYEKLFF.

The rearrangement joins TRBV7-9 to TRBJ1-1; no clear D gene. The ends were cut back, 2 bases at V and 1 base at J, with 5 bases in the middle. This CDR3 comprises 13 residues. CDR1 and CDR2 (germline): SEHNR, FQNEAQ (reference sequence). The CDR3, as DNA: TGTGCCAGCAGCTTACGAGGGAACACTGAAGCTTTCTTT. This translates into CASSLRGNTEAFF.

This chain joins TRBV6-6 and TRBJ1-2; 11 bases are shared with TRBD1. The germline gives CDR1 MNHNY, CDR2 SVGAGI (reference sequence). The V and J ends lost 4 bases and 4 bases, in that order; junction bases with no gene match: 2. The CDR3 has 14 amino acids. For the CDR3, the DNA is TGTGCCAGCAGTTGGGACAGGGGGTCCTATGGCTACACCTTC. Its protein is CASSWDRGSYGYTF.

The rearrangement links TRBV5-1 to TRBJ2-2, with 9 bases matching TRBD1. Germline V gives CDR1 SGHRS, CDR2 YFSETQ. The V and J ends lost 4 bases and 3 bases, in that order; junction bases with no gene match: 4. The CDR3 runs 15 residues. CDR3 amino acids: CASSLGTGHTGELFF. The CDR3 nucleotides read TGCGCCAGCAGCCTCGGGACAGGGCACACCGGGGAGCTGTTTTTT. The whole variable domain, filled in from reference TRBV5-1 and TRBJ2-2, reads KAGVTQTPRYLIKTRGQQVTLSCSPISGHRSVSWYQQTPGQGLQFLFEYFSETQRNKGNFPGRFSGRQFSNSRSEMNVSTLELGDSALYLCASSLGTGHTGELFFGEGSRLTVL.

In this sample, this clone turned up a few times. The chain links TRBV4-2 to TRBJ2-1, with D tentatively TRBD2 (6 bases). CDR3 length equals 15 residues. Germline V gene sequence: CDR1 LGHNA, CDR2 YNFKEQ. Trimming left V 3 bases short and J 6 bases short, with 15 bases between. The CDR3 bases are TGTGCCAGCAGCCACATAGCGGAAGGGAGCAATGAGCAGTTCTTC. It translates to CASSHIAEGSNEQFF.

This rearrangement joins TRBV11-2 to TRBJ2-7; maybe TRBD1 (5 bases). CDR1 is SGHAT and CDR2 is FQNNGV in the germline V gene. The CDR3 spans 15 residues. The V and J ends lost 5 bases and 2 bases respectively, with 16 bases between them. The CDR3 region has the DNA TGTGCCAGCAGCCTCCGAAGGGGTCGCGCCTACGAGCAGTACTTC. This codes for CASSLRRGRAYEQYF.

The J gene is TRBJ2-7, the V gene TRBV7-9; D is ambiguous. V gave up 1 base and J gave up 4 bases, with 11 bases separating them. This CDR3 is 14 amino acids long. Germline V gene sequence: CDR1 SEHNR, CDR2 FQNEAQ (reference sequence). This CDR3 reads CASSLDYSFYEQYF. CDR3 DNA: TGTGCCAGCAGCTTAGACTATAGTTTTTACGAGCAGTACTTC.

The chain joins TRBV11-2 to TRBJ1-2; 10 bases are shared with TRBD1. Germline assignment: CDR1 SGHAT and CDR2 FQNNGV. There are 15 residues in the CDR3. V lost 4 bases to trimming and J lost 6 bases; unmatched junction nucleotides: 8. The CDR3 nucleotides read TGTGCCAGCAGCTCCCCGGGACAGGGGCTTGATGGCTACACCTTC. It specifies CASSSPGQGLDGYTF.

The V gene is TRBV4-3, the J gene TRBJ2-5, with 12 bases identical to TRBD2. CDR1 LGHNA and CDR2 YSLEER come from the germline V gene. J was trimmed by 5 bases and V by 3 bases; bases with no gene match: 13. CDR3 length: 18 residues. The CDR3 sequence: CASSHDLPGTSGRETQYF. The CDR3 DNA reads as TGCGCCAGCAGCCATGATTTACCCGGGACTAGCGGGCGGGAGACCCAGTACTTC.

V gene TRBV7-2 combines with J gene TRBJ2-1; maybe TRBD1 (6 bases). Trimming shortened V by 0 bases and J by 9 bases, and 12 bases separated the two germline ends. This CDR3 comprises 14 residues. Germline loops: CDR1 SGHTA, CDR2 FQGNSA. CDR3: CASSLASGGPEQFF. The CDR3 DNA follows: TGTGCCAGCAGCTTAGCCTCTGGGGGCCCTGAGCAGTTCTTC.

J is TRBJ2-2 and V is TRBV13; D perhaps matches TRBD1 (5 bases). Trimming pared 2 bases from V and 3 bases from J, leaving 7 bases between. This CDR3 contains 14 residues. Germline loops: CDR1 PRHDT, CDR2 FYEKMQ (reference sequence). The CDR3 region has the DNA TGTGCCAGCAGCTTACCCAGGGACACCGGGGAGCTGTTTTTT. Translated, it gives CASSLPRDTGELFF.

This chain joins TRBV5-4 and TRBJ1-2, with TRBD1 matching 9 bases. V gave up 2 bases and J gave up 2 bases; unmatched junction bases: 10. The CDR3 loop spans 17 amino acids. Germline assignment: CDR1 SGHNT and CDR2 YYREEE (reference sequence). The CDR3 loop reads CASSFGTGRVWNYGYTF. The CDR3 DNA sequence: TGTGCCAGCAGCTTCGGGACAGGGCGGGTGTGGAACTATGGCTACACCTTC.

V and J are TRBV9 and TRBJ2-5; the match to TRBD1 covers 8 bases. Germline V lookup: CDR1 SGDLS, CDR2 YYNGEE. The CDR3 spans 15 residues. Trimming cost V 0 bases and J 5 bases; bases outside gene matches: 6. CDR3 in DNA: TGTGCCAGCAGCGTAGGCCAGGGGGCTTTTGAGACCCAGTACTTC. Residues: CASSVGQGAFETQYF. Drawing the rest from reference TRBV9 and TRBJ2-5, the complete variable domain is DSGVTQTPKHLITATGQRVTLRCSPRSGDLSVYWYQQSLDQGLQFLIQYYNGEERAKGNILERFSAQQFPDLHSELNLSSLELGDSALYFCASSVGQGAFETQYFGPGTRLLVL.

The genes are TRBV30 and TRBJ2-2, with 8 bases identical to TRBD1. The CDR3 totals 15 residues. V lost 0 bases, J lost 5 bases, and 5 bases stayed unmatched. The germline gives CDR1 GTSNPN, CDR2 SVGIG (reference sequence). CDR3 bases: TGTGCCTGGAGTGTACTGGACAGGGTTACCGGGGAGCTGTTTTTT. This translates into CAWSVLDRVTGELFF.

The chain combines TRBV25-1 with TRBJ1-2, with 10 bases lining up with TRBD1. J was trimmed by 8 bases and V by 8 bases; bases with no gene match: 8. Germline lookup yields CDR1 MGHDK and CDR2 SYGVNS. This CDR3 region has 13 residues. The CDR3 DNA sequence: TGTGCCAGCTCCGGACAGGGGGTAGTCGGCTACACCTTC. As protein: CASSGQGVVGYTF.

The chain links TRBV5-4 to TRBJ1-6; no reliable D call. The CDR3 contains 15 residues. The V gene's germline CDR1 is SGHNT and CDR2 YYREEE (reference sequence). The V and J ends lost 1 base and 0 bases respectively, with 5 bases between them. The chain's CDR3 is CASSLLSSYNSPLHF. CDR3 bases: TGTGCCAGCAGCTTGCTCAGCTCCTATAATTCACCCCTCCACTTT.

This clone was recorded only once. The V call is TRBV29-1, the J call TRBJ2-3; 12 nucleotides agree with TRBD2. J was trimmed by 1 base and V by 4 bases; bases with no gene match: 0. Germline CDR1 and CDR2: SQVTM and ANQGSEA. The CDR3 consists of 14 residues. The CDR3 loop is CSVGTSGGTDTQYF. CDR3 coding DNA: TGCAGCGTTGGGACTAGCGGGGGCACAGATACGCAGTATTTT.

The chain joins TRBV5-1 to TRBJ2-7; 7 bases line up with TRBD1. The germline CDR1 and CDR2 sequences are SGHRS and YFSETQ. The CDR3 runs to 13 residues. J was trimmed by 5 bases and V by 1 base; bases with no gene match: 3. The chain's CDR3 is CASSLRGGDEQYF. The CDR3, as DNA: TGCGCCAGCAGCTTGCGAGGGGGCGACGAGCAGTACTTC.

With respect to this clone: Additional DNA sequences in this sample encode the identical CDR3. The chain carries TRBV7-9 and TRBJ2-5; D ambiguous. CDR3 length: 11 amino acids. V was trimmed by 3 bases and J by 5 bases, leaving 4 bases between them. Germline values: CDR1 SEHNR, CDR2 FQNEAQ (reference sequence). The CDR3 protein is CASSFSETQYF. CDR3 nucleotides: TGTGCCAGCAGCTTTTCGGAGACCCAGTACTTC.

This rearrangement joins TRBV10-3 to TRBJ1-1, with 7 bases lining up with TRBD1. V shed 2 bases, J shed 3 bases, and the junction held 18 bases outside the gene matches. The CDR3 is made up of 19 amino acids. Germline V CDR1 and CDR2: ENHRY, SYGVKD. DNA of the CDR3: TGTGCCATCAGTGAGAAGGGGACAGTCCTCCCCCGTTACTACACTGAAGCTTTCTTT. It is translated as CAISEKGTVLPRYYTEAFF.

This chain joins TRBV7-9 and TRBJ1-2, with 12 bases fitting TRBD1. This CDR3 comprises 16 residues. Germline lookup yields CDR1 SEHNR and CDR2 FQNEAQ (reference sequence). With V trimmed by 4 bases and J by 4 bases, 7 bases remained unmatched. CDR3 protein: CASSSSGTGGLYGYTF. The CDR3 coding sequence is TGTGCCAGCAGCTCGTCCGGGACAGGGGGCCTCTATGGCTACACCTTC.

The rearrangement joins TRBV5-6 to TRBJ1-1; D uncertain. CDR1 is SGHDT, CDR2 YYEEEE, per germline. Trimming stripped 1 base from V and 3 bases from J, with 4 bases between. The CDR3 runs 12 residues. CDR3 bases: TGTGCCAGCAGCTTGTTCGACACTGAAGCTTTCTTT. Translation gives CASSLFDTEAFF.

The chain couples TRBV2 to TRBJ2-5; D is undetermined. Per the germline V gene, CDR1 is SNHLY and CDR2 is FYNNEI. This CDR3 region has 12 residues. V was clipped by 5 bases and J by 0 bases, with 4 bases between them. The CDR3 sequence is CASSLDQETQYF. For the CDR3, the DNA is TGTGCCAGCAGTTTAGACCAAGAGACCCAGTACTTC.

The chain couples TRBV7-9 to TRBJ2-3; the match to TRBD1 covers 10 bases. With V trimmed by 5 bases and J by 3 bases, 5 bases remained unmatched. Germline CDR1 is SEHNR and CDR2 is FQNEAQ (reference sequence). This CDR3 spans 15 amino acids. CDR3: CASSPGQGGTDTQYF. The CDR3 region has the DNA TGTGCCAGCAGCCCCGGACAGGGGGGTACAGATACGCAGTATTTT.

The CDR3 DNA is TGTGCCAGTAGAAAATACAGGGGAAGCGGCACTGAAGCTTTCTTT. This sequence encodes CASRKYRGSGTEAFF. V usage is TRBV19 and J usage is TRBJ1-1; 7 bases are a match to TRBD1. V dropped 6 bases and J dropped 4; count of bases not matched to a gene: 11. The CDR3 is 15 residues long. Per germline, CDR1 LNHDA and CDR2 SQIVND (reference sequence).

This rearrangement joins TRBV6-5 to TRBJ1-6, with D perhaps TRBD1 (6 bases). This CDR3 region has 15 residues. The germline CDR1 and CDR2 sequences are MNHEY and SVGAGI. The V and J ends lost 0 bases and 13 bases respectively, with 16 bases between them. This CDR3 is CASSYSMLGASPLHF. The CDR3 DNA follows: TGTGCCAGCAGTTACTCGATGTTGGGGGCATCGCCCCTCCACTTT.